These 25 T cell receptor beta chains were all obtained from the same sample, sequenced in a study of OX40 agonist ivuxolimab in advanced cancers. Libraries were prepared by immunoSEQ multiplex PCR; TCRdb keeps only in-frame clonotypes and omits some of them. The sample has roughly 60,000 clones; around 84% are singletons. The sequencing here drew on CD4+ or CD8+ T cells sorted from blood, taken in a trial of the OX40 agonist ivuxolimab. Every receptor here comes from an adult with an advanced solid tumor such as melanoma, head and neck, liver or kidney cancer.

The V and J genes are TRBV15 and TRBJ1-4, with D uncertain. The CDR3 runs 14 residues. The ends were cut back, 1 base at V and 8 bases at J, with 11 bases in the middle. Germline CDR1 reads LNHNV; CDR2 reads YYDKDF (reference sequence). The CDR3 DNA follows: TGTGCCACCAGCAGAGCCTCACCGGGCGAAAAACTGTTTTTT. Its protein product is CATSRASPGEKLFF. Together with reference TRBV15 and TRBJ1-4, the CDR3 gives the full variable domain: DAMVIQNPRYQVTQFGKPVTLSCSQTLNHNVMYWYQQKSSQAPKLLFHYYDKDFNNEADTPDNFQSRRPNTSFCFLDIRSPGLGDTAMYLCATSRASPGEKLFFGSGTQLSVL.

J is TRBJ2-3 and V is TRBV5-1; 9 bases are a match to TRBD1. This CDR3 is 15 amino acids long. Germline CDR1 SGHRS, CDR2 YFSETQ. V trimming: 1 base; J trimming: 5 bases; junction bases outside the gene matches: 5. The CDR3 here is CASSLRGQGRDTQYF. The DNA of the CDR3 is TGCGCCAGCAGCTTGAGAGGACAGGGGAGAGATACGCAGTATTTT.

This clone was observed once. The chain joins TRBV21-1 to TRBJ2-7; TRBD1, the table's D call, lacks a check against the DNA. TRBV21-1 is an annotated pseudogene. This CDR3 has 19 amino acids. CDR3 protein: CASSKEQGGIEPHHYEQYF. The CDR3 DNA follows: TGTGCCAGCAGCAAAGAGCAGGGGGGAATAGAACCCCACCACTACGAGCAGTACTTC.

This rearrangement joins TRBV7-2 to TRBJ2-5; 15 nucleotides match TRBD2. Per germline, CDR1 SGHTA and CDR2 FQGNSA. The ends lost 6 bases at V and 4 bases at J; junction bases unmatched: 9. The CDR3 is 17 amino acids. This CDR3 reads CASRPTGTSGRLETQYF. For the CDR3, the DNA is TGTGCCAGCAGACCTACCGGGACTAGCGGGAGGTTAGAGACCCAGTACTTC.

The chain recombines TRBV7-8 with TRBJ2-2, with D tentatively TRBD2 (6 bases). V was shortened by 4 bases and J by 7 bases, with 19 bases between the two germline ends. Germline loops: CDR1 SGHVS, CDR2 FQNEAQ. The CDR3 runs to 16 residues. The CDR3 DNA follows: TGTGCCAGCAGCTCCCGGTTTGGGAGGTCACTCGGGGAGCTGTTTTTT. Protein sequence: CASSSRFGRSLGELFF.

CDR3 sequence (DNA): TGTGCCAGCAGCTTCGGACAGGGCGAGCAGTTCTTC. Protein product: CASSFGQGEQFF. V gene TRBV7-3 combines with J gene TRBJ2-1, with 8 bases matching TRBD1. The V gene end was trimmed by 3 bases and the J gene end by 10 bases; junction bases not matched to a gene: 2. Germline V gives CDR1 SGHTA, CDR2 FQGTGA. The CDR3 length is 12 residues. The variable domain in full, with the rest retrieved from reference TRBV7-3 and TRBJ2-1, is GAGVSQTPSNKVTEKGKYVELRCDPISGHTALYWYRQSLGQGPEFLIYFQGTGAADDSGLPNDRFFAVRPEGSVSTLKIQRTERGDSAVYLCASSFGQGEQFFGPGTRLTVL.

V gene TRBV5-6 combines with J gene TRBJ1-5; 8 bases are shared with TRBD1. The CDR3 runs to 17 residues. In germline, CDR1 is SGHDT, CDR2 YYEEEE. J was trimmed by 0 bases and V by 0 bases; bases with no gene match: 5. CDR3 bases: TGTGCCAGCAGCTTGGTTCACAGGGGGTATAGCAATCAGCCCCAGCATTTT. Amino acids: CASSLVHRGYSNQPQHF.

The chain combines TRBV28 with TRBJ2-3, with 7 nucleotides matching TRBD1. This CDR3 has 12 amino acids. The germline gives CDR1 MDHEN, CDR2 SYDVKM. The junction had 5 bases not matched to a gene; V was cut back by 11 bases and J by 3 bases. The CDR3 DNA reads as TGTGCCCAAGGGGGCACAACAGATACGCAGTATTTT. Protein sequence: CAQGGTTDTQYF.

The rearrangement joins TRBV6-6 to TRBJ2-7; TRBD2 agrees at 11 bases. Germline CDR1 MNHNY, CDR2 SVGAGI (reference sequence). The J segment lost 4 bases and the V segment lost 6 bases, leaving 8 bases of the junction unmatched. The CDR3 runs to 15 residues. The CDR3: CASSGASSGRYEQYF. The CDR3 bases are TGTGCCAGCAGCGGCGCCTCTAGCGGGAGGTACGAGCAGTACTTC.

V usage is TRBV28 and J usage is TRBJ2-1, with 8 bases that match TRBD2. This CDR3 contains 16 residues. Losses at the gene ends were 4 bases for V and 0 bases for J; bases not matched to a gene: 5. CDR1 MDHEN and CDR2 SYDVKM come from the germline V gene. CDR3 region: CASSSILAGSYNEQFF. The DNA for the CDR3 is TGTGCCAGCAGTTCGATCCTAGCGGGCTCCTACAATGAGCAGTTCTTC.

V gene TRBV28 combines with J gene TRBJ2-7, with 9 nucleotides matching TRBD2. The CDR3 sequence is 15 residues long. The J segment lost 5 bases and the V segment lost 4 bases, leaving 9 bases of the junction unmatched. Germline V gene sequence: CDR1 MDHEN, CDR2 SYDVKM. This chain's CDR3 is CASSSSHRTSDEQYF. The CDR3 bases are TGTGCCAGCAGTTCATCGCATAGGACTAGCGACGAGCAGTACTTC.

This clone was observed once. The chain recombines TRBV2 with TRBJ2-7; 10 nucleotides agree with TRBD2. This CDR3 spans 14 amino acids. Germline loops: CDR1 SNHLY, CDR2 FYNNEI. J lost 3 bases, V lost 9 bases, and 8 bases had no gene match. Here the CDR3 reads CASTLEREGYEQYF. As DNA, the CDR3 is TGTGCCAGTACACTAGAGCGGGAGGGCTACGAGCAGTACTTC.

The chain links TRBV13 to TRBJ2-7; TRBD2 is a possible D gene (6 bases). Trimming took off 0 bases at V and 4 bases at J, with 10 bases between the two ends. CDR1 PRHDT and CDR2 FYEKMQ come from the germline V gene (reference sequence). The CDR3 consists of 14 residues. This chain's CDR3 is CASSLGLASYEQYF. The CDR3 DNA reads TGTGCCAGCAGCTTAGGTCTAGCGAGTTACGAGCAGTACTTC.

The chain is built from TRBV10-1 and TRBJ2-3; no firm D call. V lost 2 bases and J lost 2, with 5 bases in between. The CDR3 sequence is 13 residues long. Germline V gene sequence: CDR1 WNHNN, CDR2 SYGVQD (reference sequence). The CDR3 here is CASSEVVTDTQYF. Written as DNA, the CDR3 is TGCGCCAGCAGTGAGGTTGTCACAGATACGCAGTATTTT.

This chain joins TRBV15 and TRBJ2-3, with D unresolved. CDR3 size: 14 residues. Trimming cost V 0 bases and J 1 base, with 5 bases left between them. Germline V gene sequence: CDR1 LNHNV, CDR2 YYDKDF (reference sequence). The CDR3 is CATSRDLGTDTQYF. DNA of the CDR3: TGTGCCACCAGCAGAGATCTTGGCACAGATACGCAGTATTTT.

The V call is TRBV7-6, the J call TRBJ2-1; possibly TRBD2 for D (6 bases). CDR3 length equals 14 residues. V lost 3 bases, J lost 5 bases, and 11 bases lay in between. Germline values: CDR1 SGHVS, CDR2 FNYEAQ. Here the CDR3 reads CASSFGGMDNEQFF. In DNA, the CDR3 is TGTGCCAGCAGCTTTGGCGGGATGGACAATGAGCAGTTCTTC. Supplemented by reference TRBV7-6 and TRBJ2-1, the full variable domain reads GAGVSQSPRYKVTKRGQDVALRCDPISGHVSLYWYRQALGQGPEFLTYFNYEAQQDKSGLPNDRFSAERPEGSISTLTIQRTEQRDSAMYRCASSFGGMDNEQFFGPGTRLTVL.

J is TRBJ2-7 and V is TRBV4-1, with 8 nucleotides matching TRBD2. V lost 5 bases and J lost 5; bases outside the gene matches: 14. The CDR3 extends over 16 amino acids. CDR1 is MGHRA and CDR2 is YSYEKL in the germline V gene. CDR3 in DNA: TGCGCCAGCAGCGTCGGAGGAGGACTAGCAAACCACGAGCAGTACTTC. Its protein product is CASSVGGGLANHEQYF.

The chain combines TRBV7-9 with TRBJ1-3; D remains unclear. Germline V gives CDR1 SEHNR, CDR2 FQNEAQ (reference sequence). V gave up 6 bases and J gave up 8 bases, with 17 bases separating them. This CDR3 contains 14 residues. CDR3 sequence (DNA): TGTGCCAGCAGTTCGAATTATTTCGGGTACACCATATATTTT. The encoded protein is CASSSNYFGYTIYF.

This rearrangement joins TRBV25-1 to TRBJ2-1; D tentatively reads TRBD1 or TRBD2 (5 bases each). CDR3 length equals 16 residues. V lost 3 bases to trimming and J lost 0 bases, with 12 bases between them. Germline V gene lookup returns CDR1 MGHDK and CDR2 SYGVNS. The CDR3 DNA is TGTGCCAGCAGTGACCGGGACCAGAGCTCCTACAATGAGCAGTTCTTC. This codes for CASSDRDQSSYNEQFF. The whole variable domain, filled in from reference TRBV25-1 and TRBJ2-1, reads EADIYQTPRYLVIGTGKKITLECSQTMGHDKMYWYQQDPGMELHLIHYSYGVNSTEKGDLSSESTVSRIRTEHFPLTLESARPSHTSQYLCASSDRDQSSYNEQFFGPGTRLTVL.

The gene calls are TRBV28 and TRBJ1-2; 8 nucleotides line up with TRBD1. CDR1 is MDHEN and CDR2 is SYDVKM in the germline V gene. The CDR3 totals 15 residues. V lost 10 bases, J lost 4 bases, and 14 bases stayed unmatched. The CDR3 sequence: CATRLGGQATYGYTF. The CDR3, as DNA: TGTGCCACCCGCTTGGGGGGACAGGCAACCTATGGCTACACCTTC.

The chain employs TRBV6-6 and TRBJ2-7, with D uncertain. V gave up 0 bases and J gave up 2 bases, with 11 bases separating them. Germline V gene lookup returns CDR1 MNHNY and CDR2 SVGAGI (reference sequence). The CDR3 sequence is 15 residues long. The DNA for the CDR3 is TGTGCCAGCAGTTACTCGAGTGAAAATCCCTACGAGCAGTACTTC. Residues: CASSYSSENPYEQYF.

V usage is TRBV11-2 and J usage is TRBJ1-1, with 8 bases identical to TRBD1. CDR1 and CDR2 from the germline V gene are SGHAT and FQNNGV. The CDR3 is 14 amino acids. Unmatched junction bases numbered 6, after V lost 4 bases and J lost 5 bases. In nucleotides, the CDR3 is TGTGCCAGCAGCTCCTGGACAGGGAGGACTGAAGCTTTCTTT. This encodes CASSSWTGRTEAFF. The variable domain in full, with the rest retrieved from reference TRBV11-2 and TRBJ1-1, is EAGVAQSPRYKIIEKRQSVAFWCNPISGHATLYWYQQILGQGPKLLIQFQNNGVVDDSQLPKDRFSAERLKGVDSTLKIQPAKLEDSAVYLCASSSWTGRTEAFFGQGTRLTVV.

V and J are TRBV14 and TRBJ2-3; a weak D match, TRBD2 (6 bases). Trimming cost V 5 bases and J 5 bases, with 20 bases left between them. The CDR3 contains 16 residues. The germline gives CDR1 SGHDN, CDR2 FVKESK. As DNA, the CDR3 is TGTGCCAGCAGCTATAAACCGGGACTCAAGAAAGATACGCAGTATTTT. Amino acids: CASSYKPGLKKDTQYF. Together with reference TRBV14 and TRBJ2-3, the CDR3 gives the full variable domain: EAGVTQFPSHSVIEKGQTVTLRCDPISGHDNLYWYRRVMGKEIKFLLHFVKESKQDESGMPNNRFLAERTGGTYSTLKVQPAELEDSGVYFCASSYKPGLKKDTQYFGPGTRLTVL.

The chain couples TRBV27 to TRBJ2-3; TRBD2 matches at 11 bases. V lost 6 bases to trimming and J lost 4 bases; unmatched junction nucleotides: 0. This CDR3 region has 13 residues. Germline CDR1 MNHEY, CDR2 SMNVEV (reference sequence). The CDR3 DNA follows: TGTGCCAGCAGGACTAGCGGGGCAGATACGCAGTATTTT. It specifies CASRTSGADTQYF.

In this sample, this clone turned up a few times. The chain employs TRBV30 and TRBJ1-3, with TRBD1 matching 7 bases. This CDR3 region has 15 residues. Germline CDR1 is GTSNPN and CDR2 is SVGIG (reference sequence). The junction had 9 bases not matched to a gene; V was cut back by 3 bases and J by 4 bases. In DNA, the CDR3 is TGTGCCTGGAGGGATTCGACAGGGATCGGAAACACCATATATTTT. It specifies CAWRDSTGIGNTIYF.